Listed below are T cell receptor beta chains from one sample, sequenced in a study of T cells in localized non-small cell lung cancer. TCRdb's table, derived via immunoSEQ multiplex PCR, lists solely in-frame clones and lacks some. The sample carries roughly 1,500 clones, about a fifth recorded once. Sequencing was performed on lung tumor tissue, taken before any cancer treatment. The receptors shown here come from a male donor at least 60 years old with stage I lung adenocarcinoma. Both conserved end residues are part of each CDR3.

v_gene	j_gene	CDR3aa
TRBV19	TRBJ2-7	CASKKSGTAYEQYF
TRBV11-3	TRBJ1-1	CASSSGQGYTEAFF
TRBV19	TRBJ2-2	CASRQTGELFF
TRBV27	TRBJ2-1	CASSLYGSDNEQFF
TRBV19	TRBJ2-2	CASSLGPNTGELFF
TRBV9	TRBJ2-1	CATGGLARNEQFF
TRBV9	TRBJ2-5	CASSDGLTGLLQETQYF
TRBV15	TRBJ2-5	CATSSGQNSWETQYF
TRBV15	TRBJ1-4	CATSRDSPGTDRNEKLFF
TRBV9	TRBJ1-5	CASSDQGGNQPQHF
TRBV29-1	TRBJ2-1	CSVEHPDRGPYNEQFF
TRBV19	TRBJ1-1	CASSIRQNTEAFF
TRBV28	TRBJ2-7	CACRTSHYEQYF
TRBV6-8	TRBJ1-5	CASSYAIRQLRQPQHF
TRBV30	TRBJ1-3	CAWSSGGRAGNTIYF
TRBV6-8	TRBJ1-2	CASSYFDGNYGYTF
TRBV11-3	TRBJ1-4	CASNTIGEGATNEKLFF
TRBV2	TRBJ2-1	CASSFWGQGDNEQFF
TRBV11-3	TRBJ1-1	CASSNSSTGRTEAFF
TRBV30	TRBJ2-5	CAWSVQIQETQYF
TRBV9	TRBJ2-1	CASRDRGPGEQFF
TRBV6-8	TRBJ2-2	CASSLETGHTGELFF
TRBV11-1	TRBJ1-5	CASSLGGGANQPQHF
TRBV11-3	TRBJ2-7	CASSGSQGIRRYEQYF
TRBV30	TRBJ1-5	CAWSKGVDSNQPQHF
TRBV9	TRBJ2-7	CASSAEAGGSSYEQYF
TRBV9	TRBJ2-2	CASSPRLNTGELFF
TRBV28	TRBJ2-5	CASSLTATQETQYF
TRBV30	TRBJ2-7	CAWSGQDSYEQYF
TRBV7-1	TRBJ2-1	CASSSGQGNEQFF
TRBV11-3	TRBJ1-2	CASSLVGGGTNYGYTF
TRBV11-3	TRBJ2-3	CASSLGGFSTDTQYF
TRBV6-8	TRBJ2-2	CASIDRAHTGELFF
TRBV6-8	TRBJ2-1	CATLGLAGNEVNEQFF
TRBV6-8	TRBJ2-7	CASSYSPGLVFSYEQYF
TRBV11-3	TRBJ1-1	CASSLVGTGGMNTEAFF
TRBV6-8	TRBJ2-7	CAIGTGGMYEQYF